The clone carrying this T cell receptor beta chain was seen a handful of times. This CDR3 has 13 residues. Trimming took off 8 bases at V and 8 bases at J, with 18 bases between the two ends. Original processing notes: Amplified reference gene primers provided the basis for estimating nucleated cell counts. TCRdb keeps only in-frame clones here, not all; method: immunoSEQ multiplex PCR. The D gene and trimming were derived from the DNA, and the V and J assignments and clone size from that table. The data show about 130,000 clones, with about 85% seen just once and 4.3% held by the top ten. The data stem from a study of blood T cell repertoires in COVID-19. Study background: Acute-phase and convalescent COVID-19 samples originated in the United States, Italy and Spain. The cDNA or gDNA used as material had been derived from T cells, B-cell-depleted T cells, or PBMCs.

The source material was peripheral blood. The TCR comes from a human donor in a cohort sampled during active COVID-19. The chain employs TRBV12-3 or TRBV12-4 and TRBJ1-2; tentative D call: TRBD1 (5 bases). The CDR3 region is CASRPSGGEGYTF. Written as DNA, the CDR3 is TGTGCCAGCCGACCGAGCGGGGGTGAAGGCTACACCTTC.